This T cell receptor beta chain was recovered during a study of control samples from healthy donors and cancer patients. CDR1 is SGHNT, CDR2 YYREEE, per germline (reference sequence). The CDR3 spans 14 residues. J gave up 6 bases and V 4 bases, and 8 bases lay outside the gene matches. Assay: immunoSEQ multiplex PCR; the TCRdb copy retains only in-frame clones and omits some. The data hold 200,000 or so clones, with about 90% observed a single time. The chain joins TRBV5-4 to TRBJ2-7; 9 bases match TRBD1. The sequence derives from a man between 25 and 39 years old in good health. The specimen sequenced was blood. CDR3: CASSPDRGRAEQYF. CDR3 coding DNA: TGTGCCAGCAGCCCGGACAGGGGCAGGGCCGAGCAGTACTTC.